These T cell receptor beta chains were read from a single sample in a study of CD8+ T cells in alopecia areata. Sequencing was performed with immunoSEQ multiplex PCR; in TCRdb, only in-frame clones are kept and a portion is missing. The sample yields about 270,000 clones, about 60% seen once. This specimen was CD4+ T cells sorted from blood, taken at week 52, from a patient treated with tofacitinib. The source is a human donor with alopecia areata. Each CDR3 is given with its conserved first and last residue. D genes are given only for firm matches. Clone size, where shown, is once, few, many, or a class for clones that have expanded.

>TRBJ1-5|TRBV5-6|-|-
CASSRNNQPQHF
TGTGCCAGCAGCAGAAACAATCAGCCCCAGCATTTT
>TRBJ2-7|TRBV7-8|-|-
CASSLEWSYEQYF
TGTGCCAGCAGCTTAGAGTGGTCCTACGAGCAGTACTTC
>TRBJ2-7|TRBV15|-|-
CATSVNAYEQYF
TGTGCCACCAGCGTCAACGCTTACGAGCAGTACTTC
>TRBJ1-2|TRBV2|TRBD1|-
CASSWDRGLSGTF
TGTGCCAGCAGTTGGGACAGAGGCCTGTCGGGCACCTTC
>TRBJ1-6|TRBV5-6|-|-
CASSSSPTGYYNSPLHF
TGTGCCAGCAGCTCCAGCCCGACGGGCTACTATAATTCACCCCTCCACTTT
>TRBJ2-7|TRBV30|TRBD1|-
CAWKGDRDEQYF
TGTGCCTGGAAGGGGGACAGGGACGAGCAGTACTTC
>TRBJ1-2|TRBV2|-|-
CASSETAGNGYTF
TGTGCCAGCAGTGAAACAGCGGGGAATGGCTACACCTTC
>TRBJ1-2|TRBV25-1|-|once
CASSEIQGHGYTF
TGTGCCAGCAGTGAAATACAGGGTCATGGCTACACCTTC
>TRBJ2-5|TRBV7-2|-|few
CASSINMETQYF
TGTGCCAGCAGCATAAACATGGAGACCCAGTACTTC
>TRBJ1-1|TRBV6-5|-|-
CASRTGKNTEAFF
TGTGCCTCACGGACTGGGAAGAACACTGAAGCTTTCTTT
>TRBJ2-5|TRBV2|-|-
CASSSQGSQETQYF
TGTGCCAGCAGTTCACAGGGATCTCAAGAGACCCAGTACTTC
>TRBJ1-6|TRBV27|-|few
CASSELGPSPLHF
TGTGCCAGCAGCGAACTGGGGCCTTCACCCCTCCACTTT
>TRBJ1-2|TRBV25-1|TRBD1|-
CASSETGQRGNGYTF
TGTGCCAGCAGTGAAACGGGACAGAGGGGAAATGGCTACACCTTC
>TRBJ2-7|TRBV9|-|few
CASSVEGTSYEQYF
TGTGCCAGCAGCGTAGAAGGGACGTCCTACGAGCAGTACTTC
>TRBJ1-1|TRBV11-2|-|-
CASSRGGPEKAFF
TGTGCCAGCAGCCGCGGGGGGCCCGAAAAGGCTTTCTTT
>TRBJ2-7|TRBV29-1|-|few
CSAPGGEQYF
TGCAGCGCCCCAGGCGGCGAGCAGTACTTC
>TRBJ2-7|TRBV4-2|-|-
CASSQREQQYF
TGTGCCAGCAGCCAACGGGAGCAGCAGTACTTC
>TRBJ2-1|TRBV7-9|-|-
CASSLVVAQKDEQFF
TGTGCCAGCAGCTTAGTGGTAGCCCAAAAGGATGAGCAGTTCTTC
>TRBJ2-2|TRBV7-2|-|-
CASSLRGTGELFF
TGTGCCAGCAGCTTAAGGGGCACCGGGGAGCTGTTTTTT
>TRBJ2-5|TRBV18|-|few
CASSREQGRQETQYF
TGTGCCAGCTCACGGGAACAGGGAAGACAAGAGACCCAGTACTTC
>TRBJ1-2|TRBV14|-|few
CASSQGANYGYTF
TGTGCCAGCAGCCAAGGAGCTAACTATGGCTACACCTTC
>TRBJ2-3|TRBV29-1|-|-
CSVAGPDTQYF
TGCAGCGTAGCAGGGCCAGATACGCAGTATTTT
>TRBJ1-1|TRBV29-1|-|-
CSVASMNTEAFF
TGCAGCGTGGCTAGTATGAACACTGAAGCTTTCTTT
>TRBJ1-2|TRBV6-5|-|-
CASSYSFNYGYTF
TGTGCCAGCAGTTACTCTTTTAACTATGGCTACACCTTC
>TRBJ2-5|TRBV5-1|TRBD2|few
CASGFLAGHLQETQYF
TGCGCCAGCGGATTCCTAGCGGGGCACCTCCAAGAGACCCAGTACTTC
>TRBJ2-2|TRBV6-1|-|-
CASSLRLNTGELFF
TGTGCCAGCAGTCTGCGACTGAACACCGGGGAGCTGTTTTTT
>TRBJ1-4|TRBV5-1|-|once
CASSLTGSDEKLFF
TGCGCCAGCAGCTTGACAGGGTCGGATGAAAAACTGTTTTTT
>TRBJ1-6|TRBV5-1|TRBD1|-
CASSPREQGDSPLHF
TGCGCCAGCAGCCCCCGGGAACAGGGGGATTCACCCCTCCACTTT
>TRBJ2-3|TRBV7-2|-|-
CASSLTHTDTQYF
TGTGCCAGCAGTCTAACCCATACAGATACGCAGTATTTT
>TRBJ2-6|TRBV15|TRBD1|few
CATSKQGSGANVLTF
TGTGCCACCAGCAAACAGGGGTCTGGGGCCAACGTCCTGACTTTC
>TRBJ2-7|TRBV6-1|-|few
CASSAAYSYEQYF
TGTGCCAGCAGCGCAGCCTACTCCTACGAGCAGTACTTC
>TRBJ2-1|TRBV7-2|TRBD2|-
CASSFGGASYNEQFF
TGTGCCAGCAGCTTCGGGGGGGCCTCCTACAATGAGCAGTTCTTC
>TRBJ1-2|TRBV19|-|-
CASSVHRNYGYTF
TGTGCCAGTAGTGTCCACAGGAACTATGGCTACACCTTC
>TRBJ1-6|TRBV5-1|-|-
CASSLQPNSPLHF
TGCGCCAGCAGCTTACAGCCTAATTCACCCCTCCACTTT
>TRBJ1-5|TRBV6-6|TRBD1|-
CASSYGTGGNQPQHF
TGTGCCAGCAGTTACGGGACAGGGGGGAATCAGCCCCAGCATTTT
>TRBJ1-5|TRBV10-3|-|-
CAISSDHNQPQHF
TGTGCCATCAGTTCGGACCACAATCAGCCCCAGCATTTT
>TRBJ2-7|TRBV5-1|-|-
CASNPGNVLGEQYF
TGCGCCAGCAATCCGGGGAACGTCTTAGGCGAGCAGTACTTC
>TRBJ1-5|TRBV7-9|TRBD1|few
CASSPGDRANQPQHF
TGTGCCAGCAGCCCAGGGGACAGGGCAAATCAGCCCCAGCATTTT
>TRBJ1-6|TRBV30|-|few
CAWQTVHSPLHF
TGTGCCTGGCAGACGGTCCATTCACCCCTCCACTTT
>TRBJ1-2|TRBV30|TRBD1|-
CAWSQGEGTGYTF
TGTGCCTGGAGTCAGGGGGAGGGTACCGGCTACACCTTC
>TRBJ1-5|TRBV11-2|-|-
CASSLSGQPQHF
TGTGCCAGCAGCTTGTCGGGTCAGCCCCAGCATTTT
>TRBJ2-1|TRBV6-1|TRBD2|-
CASSEAQRGAVGNEQFF
TGTGCCAGCAGTGAAGCCCAGCGGGGGGCCGTGGGCAATGAGCAGTTCTTC
>TRBJ1-6|TRBV7-8|TRBD1|-
CASSLGGQGHSPLHF
TGTGCCAGCAGCTTAGGGGGACAGGGACATTCACCCCTCCACTTT
>TRBJ1-6|TRBV30|-|few
CAWGNYNSPLHF
TGTGCCTGGGGCAACTATAATTCACCCCTCCACTTT
>TRBJ2-3|TRBV7-3|-|few
CASSLSREYTQYF
TGTGCCAGCAGCTTATCGAGAGAGTATACGCAGTATTTT
>TRBJ1-1|TRBV30|-|-
CALQWDTEAFF
TGTGCCCTGCAGTGGGACACTGAAGCTTTCTTT
>TRBJ1-2|TRBV7-2|TRBD1|-
CASSRDREAGYTF
TGTGCCAGCAGCCGGGACAGGGAAGCTGGCTACACCTTC